The 10 T cell receptor beta chains below all came from one sample that was sequenced in a study of cytomegalovirus exposure and HLA in healthy donors. TCRdb's copy holds only in-frame clones and misses some; the assay was immunoSEQ multiplex PCR. The data hold some 150,000 clones, with 75% to 90% observed a single time. Specimen: PBMCs. These receptor sequences come from a woman aged 18-29 years in good health and CMV-seropositive.

This chain links TRBV27 with TRBJ2-1, with 10 bases fitting TRBD2. The junction had 2 bases not matched to a gene; V was cut back by 5 bases and J by 4 bases. The CDR3 sequence is 14 residues long. Germline CDR1 reads MNHEY; CDR2 reads SMNVEV (reference sequence). The CDR3 spells CASSPGLAYNEQFF. As DNA, the CDR3 is TGTGCCAGCAGTCCGGGACTAGCGTACAATGAGCAGTTCTTC.

The DNA of the CDR3 is TGCAGCGTTGAGGGCTTGAACTATGGCTACACCTTC. This sequence encodes CSVEGLNYGYTF. The chain uses TRBV29-1 and TRBJ1-2; no reliable D call. CDR3 size: 12 residues. V was trimmed by 3 bases and J by 2 bases, leaving 7 bases between them. Germline lookup yields CDR1 SQVTM and CDR2 ANQGSEA.

The chain employs TRBV9 and TRBJ2-3; 9 bases match TRBD2. The CDR3 contains 15 residues. V shed 1 base and J 2 bases; nucleotides not matched to a gene: 2. From germline, CDR1 is SGDLS and CDR2 YYNGEE. As DNA, the CDR3 is TGTGCCAGCAGCGTAAGCGGGGGGTCCACAGATACGCAGTATTTT. It codes for CASSVSGGSTDTQYF.

The rearrangement joins TRBV28 to TRBJ1-1; D is undetermined. The V gene lost 6 bases and the J gene lost 3 bases, with 14 bases spanning the gap. The CDR3 runs 14 residues. The germline gives CDR1 MDHEN, CDR2 SYDVKM. The CDR3 loop reads CASSAGGLDTEAFF. In nucleotides, the CDR3 is TGTGCCAGCAGCGCAGGTGGCTTGGACACTGAAGCTTTCTTT. Full variable domain (rest looked up from reference TRBV28 and TRBJ1-1): DVKVTQSSRYLVKRTGEKVFLECVQDMDHENMFWYRQDPGLGLRLIYFSYDVKMKEKGDIPEGYSVSREKKERFSLILESASTNQTSMYLCASSAGGLDTEAFFGQGTRLTVV.

This chain links TRBV5-1 with TRBJ1-1; a weak D match, TRBD1 (6 bases). The V gene lost 3 bases and the J gene lost 1 base, with 7 bases spanning the gap. This CDR3 has 13 amino acids. From germline, CDR1 is SGHRS and CDR2 YFSETQ. The CDR3 coding sequence is TGCGCCAGCAGCTCGACAGGGAACACTGAAGCTTTCTTT. Translation: CASSSTGNTEAFF. The full variable domain, rest sourced from reference TRBV5-1 and TRBJ1-1, is KAGVTQTPRYLIKTRGQQVTLSCSPISGHRSVSWYQQTPGQGLQFLFEYFSETQRNKGNFPGRFSGRQFSNSRSEMNVSTLELGDSALYLCASSSTGNTEAFFGQGTRLTVV.

The genes are TRBV13 and TRBJ1-5, with D possibly TRBD1 on 5 matching bases. The CDR3 has 14 residues. CDR1 and CDR2 from the germline V gene are PRHDT and FYEKMQ (reference sequence). The V gene lost 0 bases and the J gene lost 6 bases, with 9 bases spanning the gap. For the CDR3, the DNA is TGTGCCAGCAGCTTAGGCCTAAGGGGTCAGCCCCAGCATTTT. As protein: CASSLGLRGQPQHF.

About this clone: The sample contains more than one DNA sequence encoding this CDR3. This rearrangement joins TRBV6-1 to TRBJ2-1, with a possible D match to TRBD2 (6 bases). V lost 0 bases and J 0 bases, leaving 6 bases between the germline ends. CDR1 is MNHNS and CDR2 is SASEGT in the germline V gene. The CDR3 spans 15 residues. This CDR3 reads CASSEAGGSYNEQFF. The CDR3 DNA is TGTGCCAGCAGTGAAGCCGGGGGCTCCTACAATGAGCAGTTCTTC.

The CDR3 protein is CASSQGDRDGYEQYF. CDR3 DNA sequence: TGCGCCAGCAGCCAAGGGGACAGGGACGGCTACGAGCAGTACTTC. This rearrangement joins TRBV4-1 to TRBJ2-7; 9 bases line up with TRBD1. The junction had 4 bases not matched to a gene; V was cut back by 1 base and J by 3 bases. CDR3 length equals 15 residues. Germline values: CDR1 MGHRA, CDR2 YSYEKL.

This clone was seen only once. The chain combines TRBV2 with TRBJ1-5, with a weak D call TRBD1 (6 bases). Trimming pared 7 bases from V and 1 base from J, leaving 14 bases between. This CDR3 is 15 amino acids long. Looked up from germline, CDR1 is SNHLY and CDR2 is FYNNEI. The DNA for the CDR3 is TGTGCCAGCAATCACAGGGAATTCAGCAATCAGCCCCAGCATTTT. It translates to CASNHREFSNQPQHF. The full variable domain, rest sourced from reference TRBV2 and TRBJ1-5, is EPEVTQTPSHQVTQMGQEVILRCVPISNHLYFYWYRQILGQKVEFLVSFYNNEISEKSEIFDDQFSVERPDGSNFTLKIRSTKLEDSAMYFCASNHREFSNQPQHFGDGTRLSIL.

The V and J genes are TRBV6-1 and TRBJ2-7, with 11 bases that match TRBD2. Trimming cost V 4 bases and J 3 bases; bases outside gene matches: 5. Germline loops: CDR1 MNHNS, CDR2 SASEGT. The CDR3 is made up of 15 amino acids. Here the CDR3 reads CASSVGTSGFYEQYF. The CDR3 DNA reads as TGTGCCAGCAGTGTCGGGACTAGCGGTTTCTACGAGCAGTACTTC.